A selection of T cell receptor beta chains follows, all from one sample in a study of T-cell memory formation after mild COVID-19. Via MiXCR, TCRdb re-called the 5' RACE reads, giving one row per CDR3 protein. The repertoire holds about 240,000 distinct CDR3 sequences, with 8% to 10% as singletons. The material sequenced was PBMCs or a T cell subset sorted from them (not recorded which). The receptors were sampled from a man aged 18 to 29 who had mild COVID-19 (a few samples of this study predate the infection). Cell type and time point are not known. Both conserved end residues are part of each CDR3. The D gene is left open where the match is weak. Only some rows state a clone size, as once, few, many or a class for expanded clones.

TRBV20-1,few,TRBJ1-6,13,NA,CSARGARDSPLHF,TGCAGTGCTAGAGGGGCGAGGGATTCACCCCTCCACTTT
TRBV29-1,few,TRBJ2-3,13,NA,CSAFPRNTDTQYF,TGCAGCGCCTTCCCTAGAAACACAGATACGCAGTATTTT
TRBV4-1,few,TRBJ2-2,17,NA,CASSQDSGQANTGELFF,TGCGCCAGCAGCCAAGATAGCGGACAAGCGAACACCGGGGAGCTGTTTTTT
TRBV7-2,few,TRBJ1-5,15,NA,CASSLDLSLGQPQHF,TGTGCCAGCAGCTTAGATTTAAGTTTAGGTCAGCCCCAGCATTTT
TRBV3-1,few,TRBJ2-4,20,TRBD1,CASSQDGRTGGNLAKNIQYF,TGTGCCAGCAGCCAAGACGGCCGGACAGGCGGAAACCTAGCCAAAAACATTCAGTACTTC
TRBV7-3,few,TRBJ2-3,19,TRBD2,CASSFPELDTGGHLDTQYF,TGTGCCAGCAGCTTTCCGGAACTCGACACGGGGGGGCATTTAGATACGCAGTATTTT
TRBV7-2,NA,TRBJ2-5,13,NA,CASSPWAVGTQYF,TGTGCCAGCAGCCCCTGGGCGGTTGGGACCCAGTACTTC
TRBV29-1,NA,TRBJ2-6,15,TRBD1,CSAAGTGIGANVLTF,TGCAGCGCCGCCGGGACAGGGATTGGGGCCAACGTCCTGACTTTC
TRBV18,NA,TRBJ1-1,13,TRBD1,CASSPTGQGRSFF,TGTGCCAGCTCACCCACGGGACAGGGGCGTTCTTTCTTT
TRBV6-5,few,TRBJ1-2,14,NA,CASRPGFVNYGYTF,TGTGCCAGCAGGCCGGGTTTTGTTAACTATGGCTACACCTTC
TRBV7-9,NA,TRBJ1-1,14,NA,CASSLAFGGTEAFF,TGTGCCAGCAGCTTAGCCTTCGGGGGCACTGAAGCTTTCTTT
TRBV25-1,few,TRBJ2-1,15,NA,CASSESGAGGNEQFF,TGTGCCAGCAGTGAAAGTGGGGCTGGGGGCAATGAGCAGTTCTTC
TRBV12-3/TRBV12-4,many,TRBJ2-7,14,NA,CASRAAGTRDEQYF,TGTGCCAGCAGAGCCGCCGGGACAAGGGACGAGCAGTACTTC
TRBV18,many,TRBJ2-5,14,NA,CASSFARGAETQYF,TGTGCCAGCTCATTTGCCAGAGGAGCAGAGACCCAGTACTTC
TRBV5-1,few,TRBJ2-5,15,TRBD1,CASSLNPGGQETQYF,TGCGCCAGCAGCTTGAATCCAGGGGGCCAAGAGACCCAGTACTTC
TRBV13,NA,TRBJ2-1,15,NA,CASSHTGGLNNEQFF,TGTGCCAGCAGCCATACGGGCGGGCTTAACAATGAGCAGTTCTTC
TRBV6-6,few,TRBJ1-3,14,NA,CASTTEGAGNTIYF,TGTGCCAGCACCACGGAAGGGGCTGGAAACACCATATATTTT
TRBV6-5,few,TRBJ2-3,17,NA,CASSYSMLGALTDTQYF,TGTGCCAGCAGTTACTCGATGTTGGGGGCTTTGACAGATACGCAGTATTTT
TRBV2,NA,TRBJ2-3,14,TRBD2,CASRPAGGPDTQYF,TGTGCCAGCAGACCAGCGGGGGGGCCAGATACGCAGTATTTT
TRBV5-1,NA,TRBJ1-2,14,NA,CASSLADRSYGYTF,TGCGCCAGCAGCTTGGCCGACAGGAGCTATGGCTACACCTTC